One and the same sample provided the 4 T cell receptor beta chains below, sequenced in a study of cytomegalovirus exposure and HLA in healthy donors (dated by TCRdb to the late 2010s). To prepare the library, the immunoSEQ multiplex PCR assay was applied. As stored in TCRdb, this immuneACCESS dataset retains in-frame rearrangements with V and J assigned. A fraction of the clones does not appear; measured against another copy, unresolved V genes explain less than half of the discrepancy, and the remainder lacks a known reason. The sample table contains about 130,000 clones; only one count was recorded for 85% to 90% of them. The ten largest make up about 8.2% of the sample. Material: PBMCs. The receptors come from a woman aged 18-35 years in good health and CMV-seropositive.

V gene TRBV7-9 combines with J gene TRBJ1-1; 11 bases are shared with TRBD1. CDR1 and CDR2 from the germline V gene are SEHNR and FQNEAQ (reference sequence). The CDR3 has 14 residues. Losses at the gene ends were 9 bases for V and 3 bases for J; bases not matched to a gene: 6. The CDR3 DNA sequence: TGTGCCAGAGAACCGGGACAGGGGGACACTGAAGCTTTCTTT. Protein: CAREPGQGDTEAFF.

This chain joins TRBV10-3 and TRBJ2-7, with 7 bases that match TRBD1. Looked up from germline, CDR1 is ENHRY and CDR2 is SYGVKD. This CDR3 contains 15 residues. V lost 8 bases to trimming and J lost 2 bases; unmatched junction nucleotides: 12. The CDR3 bases are TGTGCCATCTCACCCGGCCCCAGGGGGACCTACGAGCAGTACTTC. Its protein is CAISPGPRGTYEQYF.

The chain uses TRBV28 and TRBJ1-3; D possibly corresponds to TRBD1 (5 bases). Germline CDR1 reads MDHEN; CDR2 reads SYDVKM. Trimming pared 3 bases from V and 0 bases from J, leaving 12 bases between. The CDR3 runs to 16 residues. This CDR3 reads CASSFGALGSGNTIYF. CDR3 DNA sequence: TGTGCCAGCAGTTTTGGGGCTCTGGGCTCTGGAAACACCATATATTTT.

The chain joins TRBV5-1 to TRBJ2-7, with 11 positions matching TRBD2. This CDR3 region has 16 residues. Trimming at V came to 5 bases and at J to 2 bases, leaving 9 bases not matched to a gene. Germline CDR1 is SGHRS and CDR2 is YFSETQ. This chain's CDR3 is CASSFSLAGGAYEQYF. The CDR3 bases are TGCGCCAGCAGTTTCTCTCTAGCGGGGGGTGCCTACGAGCAGTACTTC.